The rows below give T cell receptor beta chains drawn from one sample of a study of OX40 agonist ivuxolimab in advanced cancers. The protocol was immunoSEQ multiplex PCR, while the TCRdb copy is restricted to in-frame clones and leaves out a portion. The sample includes 20,000 to 25,000 clones, 87% seen only once; the top ten take around 25%. The sample here was CD4+ or CD8+ T cells sorted from blood, taken in a trial of the OX40 agonist ivuxolimab. These receptors were taken from an adult with an advanced solid tumor such as melanoma, head and neck, liver or kidney cancer. CDR3s include the opening cysteine and the closing phenylalanine or tryptophan. Each record gives: CDR3 protein, CDR3 DNA, V gene, J gene, clone size, D gene. The D gene is left open where the match is weak. Expanded clones get a size class; other rows say once, few or many, or leave the size out.

CDR3: CASSLVAGTYEQYF
DNA: TGCGCCAGCAGCTTGGTAGCCGGCACCTACGAGCAGTACTTC
V: TRBV5-1
J: TRBJ2-7
size: .
D: .

CDR3: CASSGLQGDNEKLFF
DNA: TGTGCCAGCAGCGGTCTACAGGGGGATAATGAAAAACTGTTTTTT
V: TRBV9
J: TRBJ1-4
size: once
D: TRBD1

CDR3: CASSQSKGYWDSYEQYF
DNA: TGTGCCAGCTCCCAGAGTAAGGGGTATTGGGACTCCTACGAGCAGTACTTC
V: TRBV18
J: TRBJ2-7
size: .
D: .

CDR3: CASSPRASGTYGYTF
DNA: TGTGCCAGCAGCCCGAGGGCCTCAGGTACCTATGGCTACACCTTC
V: TRBV27
J: TRBJ1-2
size: .
D: .

CDR3: CASRYLGRGTEAFF
DNA: TGTGCCAGCAGGTATCTTGGCAGGGGGACTGAAGCTTTCTTT
V: TRBV5-6
J: TRBJ1-1
size: .
D: TRBD1

CDR3: CASSFTGLHYGYTF
DNA: TGTGCCAGCAGCTTTACAGGGTTACACTATGGCTACACCTTC
V: TRBV7-2
J: TRBJ1-2
size: .
D: .

CDR3: CASSAGTEPRGTQYF
DNA: TGTGCCAGCAGCGCCGGGACAGAGCCTCGGGGGACCCAGTACTTC
V: TRBV7-9
J: TRBJ2-5
size: .
D: TRBD1

CDR3: CASSSHNTEAFF
DNA: TGTGCCAGCAGCTCCCATAACACTGAAGCTTTCTTT
V: TRBV11-2
J: TRBJ1-1
size: .
D: .

CDR3: CASSLGLVPATQYF
DNA: TGTGCCAGCAGCTTGGGACTAGTCCCCGCTACGCAGTATTTT
V: TRBV7-9
J: TRBJ2-3
size: once
D: TRBD2

CDR3: CASSFSSEGLNYGYTF
DNA: TGTGCCAGCAGTTTTAGTTCTGAGGGGTTGAACTATGGCTACACCTTC
V: TRBV27
J: TRBJ1-2
size: .
D: .

CDR3: CASSQVKPAGRGLDGELFF
DNA: TGCGCCAGCAGCCAAGTCAAGCCCGCGGGCAGGGGGCTTGACGGGGAGCTGTTTTTT
V: TRBV4-3
J: TRBJ2-2
size: .
D: TRBD1

CDR3: CASSQAALGNTEAFF
DNA: TGCGCCAGCAGCCAAGCGGCCTTGGGTAACACTGAAGCTTTCTTT
V: TRBV4-1
J: TRBJ1-1
size: .
D: .

CDR3: CSVDWAGTTEAFF
DNA: TGCAGCGTCGATTGGGCAGGGACCACTGAAGCTTTCTTT
V: TRBV29-1
J: TRBJ1-1
size: .
D: .

CDR3: CASSPTTGRNIQYF
DNA: TGTGCCAGCAGCCCCACGACAGGGCGGAACATTCAGTACTTC
V: TRBV4-2
J: TRBJ2-4
size: .
D: TRBD1

CDR3: CASHSWPATSTDTQYF
DNA: TGTGCCAGCCATTCATGGCCGGCTACTAGCACAGATACGCAGTATTTT
V: TRBV5-6
J: TRBJ2-3
size: few
D: .

CDR3: CASSLGDSFLQETQYF
DNA: TGTGCCAGCAGCCTAGGGGACAGCTTCCTCCAAGAGACCCAGTACTTC
V: TRBV7-9
J: TRBJ2-5
size: once
D: TRBD1

CDR3: CASSQEPGSNQPQHF
DNA: TGCGCCAGCAGCCAAGAACCCGGGAGCAATCAGCCCCAGCATTTT
V: TRBV4-1
J: TRBJ1-5
size: .
D: .

CDR3: CASSRGRGDQPQHF
DNA: TGCGCCAGCAGCCGGGGGAGGGGGGACCAGCCCCAGCATTTT
V: TRBV4-1
J: TRBJ1-5
size: once
D: .

CDR3: CASSLGTYEQYF
DNA: TGTGCCAGCAGCTTGGGAACCTACGAGCAGTACTTC
V: TRBV7-9
J: TRBJ2-7
size: .
D: .

CDR3: CASSPPQPTKSGELFF
DNA: TGTGCCAGCAGCCCCCCCCAACCGACCAAATCCGGGGAGCTGTTTTTT
V: TRBV13
J: TRBJ2-2
size: .
D: .

CDR3: CASSMTSGGTYEQYF
DNA: TGTGCCAGCAGTATGACTAGTGGGGGTACCTACGAGCAGTACTTC
V: TRBV13
J: TRBJ2-7
size: once
D: .

CDR3: CASSAGGSTEAFF
DNA: TGTGCCAGCAGCGCTGGAGGTTCCACTGAAGCTTTCTTT
V: TRBV11-2
J: TRBJ1-1
size: .
D: .

CDR3: CASSLGGFQETQYF
DNA: TGTGCCAGCAGCCTCGGGGGTTTTCAAGAGACCCAGTACTTC
V: TRBV27
J: TRBJ2-5
size: once
D: .

CDR3: CASSPWGARDEQFF
DNA: TGTGCCAGTAGCCCGTGGGGGGCAAGGGATGAGCAGTTCTTC
V: TRBV19
J: TRBJ2-1
size: .
D: .

CDR3: CASTLEGGEQYF
DNA: TGTGCCAGCACTCTTGAGGGGGGGGAGCAGTACTTC
V: TRBV13
J: TRBJ2-7
size: .
D: .

CDR3: CASSIDKTGGRSNYGYTF
DNA: TGTGCCAGTAGTATAGATAAGACAGGGGGCAGGTCTAACTATGGCTACACCTTC
V: TRBV19
J: TRBJ1-2
size: once
D: TRBD1

CDR3: CASSLAGTDYEQYF
DNA: TGTGCCAGCAGCTTAGCTGGGACTGACTACGAGCAGTACTTC
V: TRBV7-6
J: TRBJ2-7
size: .
D: .

CDR3: CASSEPYEQYF
DNA: TGCGCCAGCAGTGAACCCTACGAGCAGTACTTC
V: TRBV10-2
J: TRBJ2-7
size: .
D: .

CDR3: CASSASGTGNTGELFF
DNA: TGTGCCAGCAGCGCAAGCGGGACAGGGAACACCGGGGAGCTGTTTTTT
V: TRBV7-3
J: TRBJ2-2
size: .
D: .

CDR3: CASSLATGVITEAFF
DNA: TGTGCCAGCAGCTTAGCGACAGGGGTGATCACTGAAGCTTTCTTT
V: TRBV7-9
J: TRBJ1-1
size: .
D: TRBD1

CDR3: CASSFTVPTSTDTQYF
DNA: TGTGCCAGCAGCTTCACAGTGCCTACTAGCACAGATACGCAGTATTTT
V: TRBV7-9
J: TRBJ2-3
size: .
D: .

CDR3: CSVLWGAYEQYF
DNA: TGCAGCGTTTTATGGGGTGCCTACGAGCAGTACTTC
V: TRBV29-1
J: TRBJ2-7
size: .
D: .

CDR3: CASSLSGNTEAFF
DNA: TGTGCCAGCAGTTTATCGGGGAACACTGAAGCTTTCTTT
V: TRBV28
J: TRBJ1-1
size: .
D: .

CDR3: CASSPGQGEGEKLFF
DNA: TGTGCCAGCAGCCCCGGACAGGGAGAGGGTGAAAAACTGTTTTTT
V: TRBV7-9
J: TRBJ1-4
size: .
D: TRBD1

CDR3: CASSHKRNYEQHF
DNA: TGTGCCAGCAGCCACAAGCGCAATTACGAGCAGCACTTC
V: TRBV27
J: TRBJ2-7
size: .
D: .

CDR3: CASSLMVQDIRDEQYF
DNA: TGTGCCAGCAGCTTAATGGTGCAGGACATACGAGACGAGCAGTACTTC
V: TRBV7-6
J: TRBJ2-7
size: .
D: .

CDR3: CASSQDTELGNTIYF
DNA: TGCGCCAGCAGCCAAGATACGGAGCTTGGAAACACCATATATTTT
V: TRBV4-3
J: TRBJ1-3
size: .
D: .

CDR3: CASSGQGPDTQYF
DNA: TGTGCCAGCAGCGGACAGGGGCCGGATACGCAGTATTTT
V: TRBV28
J: TRBJ2-3
size: .
D: TRBD1

CDR3: CASSDRRGDTDTQYF
DNA: TGTGCCAGCAGTGATCGACGGGGGGACACAGATACGCAGTATTTT
V: TRBV6-4
J: TRBJ2-3
size: large
D: TRBD2